These 20 T cell receptor beta chains were sequenced from one sample in a study of regulatory T cells in long-lasting Graves disease. Arm-PCR with iRepertoire HTBI primers amplified the CDR3 regions for these TCR beta libraries. Using its own MiXCR run on the multiplex PCR reads, TCRdb lists one record per CDR3 protein. The table records about 540,000 distinct CDR3 sequences, roughly 12% of them present only once. Indicated time point: newly diagnosed GD, antithyroid drugs for less than 3 months. PBMC RNA served as the TCR library source. This sample was also put to use in a study of T cells in Graves' hyperthyroidism and ophthalmopathy.

The source was peripheral blood mononuclear cells (PBMCs), collected at new diagnosis, from a patient treated with antithyroid drugs. Every receptor here comes from a man aged 25-45 years with Graves disease.

This clonotype was counted a few times. The DNA of the CDR3 is TGTGCCAGTGCCCCGACAGAATACGGCGAGCAGTACTTC. As protein: CASAPTEYGEQYF. V is TRBV19 and J is TRBJ2-7; tentative D call: TRBD1 (5 bases). This CDR3 comprises 13 residues. The V gene lost 8 bases and the J gene lost 6 bases, with 17 bases spanning the gap. The germline V gene has CDR1 LNHDA and CDR2 SQIVND (reference sequence).

In regard to this clonotype: A junction boundary mismatches the germline segment, possibly from a read error. The chain links TRBV7-9 to TRBJ2-5; 9 nucleotides match TRBD2. The CDR3 contains 15 residues. Germline CDR1 and CDR2: SEHNR and FQNEAQ (reference sequence). The CDR3 spells CASSYSGSMKETRYF. The CDR3 DNA sequence: TGTGCCAGCAGTTATAGCGGGAGTATGAAAGAGACCCGGTACTTC.

The table lists this clonotype with a few counts. This chain links TRBV19 with TRBJ2-2; no definite D call. This CDR3 contains 14 residues. Germline V gene sequence: CDR1 LNHDA, CDR2 SQIVND (reference sequence). The V and J ends lost 2 bases and 5 bases respectively, with 9 bases between them. In nucleotides, the CDR3 is TGTGCCAGTAGTATAAATGGACGAACCGGGGAGCTGTTTTTT. This codes for CASSINGRTGELFF. Drawing the rest from reference TRBV19 and TRBJ2-2, the complete variable domain is DGGITQSPKYLFRKEGQNVTLSCEQNLNHDAMYWYRQDPGQGLRLIYYSQIVNDFQKGDIAEGYSVSREKKESFPLTVTSAQKNPTAFYLCASSINGRTGELFFGEGSRLTVL.

This clonotype was picked up many times. The chain combines TRBV6-4 with TRBJ2-5, with 7 bases lining up with TRBD1. The V gene's germline CDR1 is MRHNA and CDR2 SNTAGT. J was trimmed by 4 bases and V by 6 bases; bases with no gene match: 8. The CDR3 contains 14 residues. The CDR3: CASSQTRQGETQYF. The CDR3 nucleotides are TGTGCCAGCAGCCAGACTCGACAGGGAGAGACCCAGTACTTC.

This clonotype has ten or more counts. The V call is TRBV20-1, the J call TRBJ1-4; TRBD1 aligns across 9 bases. Germline CDR1 reads DFQATT; CDR2 reads SNEGSKA (reference sequence). V shed 0 bases and J 7 bases; nucleotides not matched to a gene: 9. The CDR3 sequence is 16 residues long. The CDR3 loop is CSARDEDRGKSEKLFF. The CDR3 bases are TGCAGTGCTAGAGATGAGGACAGGGGTAAAAGTGAAAAACTGTTTTTT.

This clonotype occurred many times. V and J are TRBV6-1 and TRBJ1-1; D gene ambiguous. Trimming pared 5 bases from V and 10 bases from J, leaving 14 bases between. This CDR3 is built from 12 residues. Germline V gene data show CDR1 as MNHNS and CDR2 as SASEGT. The DNA of the CDR3 is TGTGCCAGCAGTCAGTCTGGAGCTAGAGCTTTCTTT. Residues: CASSQSGARAFF.

The chain joins TRBV19 to TRBJ2-1; possible D gene TRBD2, 6 bases. The CDR3 length is 14 residues. Germline V gene lookup returns CDR1 LNHDA and CDR2 SQIVND (reference sequence). The V gene lost 2 bases and the J gene lost 8 bases, with 13 bases spanning the gap. The CDR3 DNA sequence: TGTGCCAGTAGTATAACTAGCTTTATGGATGAGCAGTTCTTC. Translated, it gives CASSITSFMDEQFF.

This clonotype was detected a few times. The rearrangement uses TRBV7-9 and TRBJ1-2, with 9 nucleotides matching TRBD1. V shed 5 bases and J 4 bases; nucleotides not matched to a gene: 8. Germline CDR1 is SEHNR and CDR2 is FQNEAQ (reference sequence). The CDR3 has 15 amino acids. The CDR3 region is CASSRYSTGGYGYTF. CDR3 DNA sequence: TGTGCCAGCAGCCGCTATTCGACAGGGGGCTATGGCTACACCTTC.

This clonotype was detected once. A much larger clone lies one base from this, so it may be a read error. V is TRBV6-9 and J is TRBJ2-5, with D perhaps matching TRBD2 (5 bases). The CDR3 totals 14 residues. Germline lookup yields CDR1 MNHGY and CDR2 SVAAGI. CDR3 loop: CASSYGEGVVTRYF. The CDR3 bases are TGTGCCAGCAGTTACGGGGAAGGAGTTGTGACCCGGTACTTC.

The V gene is TRBV20-1, the J gene TRBJ1-4; D is perhaps TRBD1 (5 bases). V was trimmed by 3 bases and J by 6 bases, leaving 17 bases between them. The CDR3 spans 15 residues. Germline CDR1 and CDR2: DFQATT and SNEGSKA (reference sequence). In DNA form, the CDR3 reads TGCAGTGCTAGTCCCCCCACTTGGGGGGATGAAAAACTGTTTTTT. Its translation: CSASPPTWGDEKLFF.

This clonotype was recorded many times. This chain uses TRBV20-1 with TRBJ1-5; maybe TRBD1 (6 bases). Germline values: CDR1 DFQATT, CDR2 SNEGSKA (reference sequence). Deletions cut 6 bases from V and 2 bases from J, with 14 bases between. The CDR3 length is 14 residues. CDR3 sequence (DNA): TGCAGTGCCGTCAGGGGAGCGGGCAATCAGCCCCAGCATTTT. Its translation is CSAVRGAGNQPQHF.

This chain links TRBV4-1 with TRBJ1-2; TRBD1 is a possible D gene (5 bases). Per the germline V gene, CDR1 is MGHRA and CDR2 is YSYEKL. The CDR3 is 17 residues long. Trimming left V 3 bases short and J 4 bases short, with 21 bases between. CDR3 region: CASSHGRPRDGLYGYTF. Written as DNA, the CDR3 is TGCGCCAGCAGCCATGGCCGACCGCGGGACGGACTCTATGGCTACACCTTC.

The chain links TRBV4-2 to TRBJ2-7; TRBD2 agrees at 7 bases. From germline, CDR1 is LGHNA and CDR2 YNFKEQ. Trimming took 3 bases from V and 1 from J; bases not matched to a gene: 15. CDR3 length: 18 residues. The CDR3 is CASSHHLYLASGSYEQYF. CDR3 nucleotides: TGTGCCAGCAGCCACCACCTCTATTTGGCTAGCGGATCCTACGAGCAGTACTTC.

The CDR3 sequence: CASSQTRHYNEQFF. CDR3 DNA: TGCGCCAGCAGCCAAACCAGACACTACAATGAGCAGTTCTTC. This rearrangement joins TRBV5-1 to TRBJ2-1; unclear D gene. The germline V gene has CDR1 SGHRS and CDR2 YFSETQ. This CDR3 is built from 14 residues. Trimming pared 4 bases from V and 3 bases from J, leaving 11 bases between.

The chain's CDR3 is CAWSAGTWETQYF. CDR3 bases: TGTGCCTGGAGTGCGGGGACCTGGGAGACCCAGTACTTC. V is TRBV30 and J is TRBJ2-5; D is tentatively TRBD1 or TRBD2 (5 bases each). The V gene lost 1 base and the J gene lost 5 bases, with 11 bases spanning the gap. Germline V gives CDR1 GTSNPN, CDR2 SVGIG (reference sequence). The CDR3 spans 13 residues. Supplemented by reference TRBV30 and TRBJ2-5, the full variable domain reads SQTIHQWPATLVQPVGSPLSLECTVEGTSNPNLYWYRQAAGRGLQLLFYSVGIGQISSEVPQNLSASRPQDRQFILSSKKLLLSDSGFYLCAWSAGTWETQYFGPGTRLLVL.

Only a few counts were recorded for this clonotype. This CDR3 reads CASRKGDNEQFF. The CDR3 DNA reads TGTGCCAGTAGGAAAGGGGACAATGAGCAGTTCTTC. The chain is built from TRBV19 and TRBJ2-1; TRBD1 is a possible D gene (5 bases). From germline, CDR1 is LNHDA and CDR2 SQIVND (reference sequence). The CDR3 covers 12 residues. V was pared by 6 bases and J by 5 bases, with 8 bases between.

This clonotype was counted many times. The chain recombines TRBV5-6 with TRBJ1-5; maybe TRBD1 (5 bases). V lost 4 bases and J 1 base, leaving 15 bases between the germline ends. Germline assignment: CDR1 SGHDT and CDR2 YYEEEE. The CDR3 spans 16 residues. CDR3 bases: TGTGCCAGCAGCCCTCGGGGGGAAGGGAGCAATCAGCCCCAGCATTTT. Its translation: CASSPRGEGSNQPQHF.

This clonotype was counted a few times. The chain combines TRBV6-1 with TRBJ2-5, with D perhaps matching TRBD2 (6 bases). The CDR3 runs to 14 residues. V lost 9 bases and J 4 bases, leaving 18 bases between the germline ends. Looked up from germline, CDR1 is MNHNS and CDR2 is SASEGT. CDR3 in amino acids: CASAPDSGRETQYF. The CDR3 DNA reads TGTGCCAGTGCCCCCGATAGCGGTAGAGAGACCCAGTACTTC.

The table lists this clonotype with many counts. The chain recombines TRBV2 with TRBJ2-3; D may be TRBD2 (5 bases). The V end lost 6 bases, the J end lost 4 bases, and 5 bases lay between the germline ends. The CDR3 is 11 residues long. Looked up from germline, CDR1 is SNHLY and CDR2 is FYNNEI. CDR3 sequence reads: CASRLADTQYF. Written as DNA, the CDR3 is TGTGCCAGCAGACTAGCAGATACGCAGTATTTT.

The chain joins TRBV6-9 to TRBJ2-5; D uncertain. Between the trimmed V and J ends, which lost 4 bases and 5 bases, there was a span of 11 bases. The CDR3 spans 13 residues. Germline-derived CDR1 and CDR2 are MNHGY and SVAAGI. The CDR3: CASSWSFYETQYF. CDR3 nucleotide sequence: TGTGCCAGCAGTTGGAGTTTTTACGAGACCCAGTACTTC.